What follows are 19 T cell receptor beta chains derived from one specimen sequenced in a study of cytomegalovirus exposure and HLA in healthy donors. A multiplex PCR was run with 60 Vbeta primers and 13 Jbeta primers. The data were produced by immunoSEQ multiplex PCR, yet TCRdb's version contains in-frame clones alone and is incomplete. The table has approximately 81,000 clones, roughly 84% seen once. The material sequenced was PBMCs. These receptors came from a woman in her 50s in good health and CMV-seronegative.

In its sample, this clone was seen a few times. The genes are TRBV10-2 and TRBJ2-3; weak D call: TRBD2 (5 bases). The CDR3 loop spans 11 amino acids. Deletions cut 6 bases from V and 9 bases from J, with 10 bases between. CDR1 and CDR2 (germline): WSHSY, SAAADI. The CDR3 DNA reads as TGCGCCAGCAGAGGCGGCGGGACGCAGTATTTT. This translates into CASRGGGTQYF.

V gene TRBV11-1 combines with J gene TRBJ1-1, with 9 bases aligning to TRBD1. With V trimmed by 6 bases and J by 4 bases, 12 bases remained unmatched. The CDR3 runs 16 residues. The germline V gene encodes CDR1 SGHAT and CDR2 FQDESV (reference sequence). The CDR3 spells CASRPTPGQGGTEAFF. The CDR3, as DNA: TGTGCCAGCAGGCCCACCCCGGGACAGGGAGGCACTGAAGCTTTCTTT.

V gene TRBV27 combines with J gene TRBJ1-3, with 7 bases identical to TRBD1. CDR1 and CDR2 (germline): MNHEY, SMNVEV (reference sequence). The CDR3 extends over 14 amino acids. J gave up 3 bases and V 3 bases, and 2 bases lay outside the gene matches. The CDR3, as DNA: TGTGCCAGCAGTTTTACAGGGGATGGAAACACCATATATTTT. It encodes CASSFTGDGNTIYF.

The chain joins TRBV5-4 to TRBJ2-3; TRBD2 matches at 7 bases. The CDR3 is 14 residues long. Losses at the gene ends were 3 bases for V and 8 bases for J; bases not matched to a gene: 9. CDR1 is SGHNT, CDR2 YYREEE, per germline (reference sequence). The CDR3 DNA reads TGTGCCAGCAGCTCGCCTGGCCCGGGAGGTACGCAGTATTTT. It yields the protein CASSSPGPGGTQYF.

V is TRBV27 and J is TRBJ2-7, with 9 positions matching TRBD2. The germline V gene encodes CDR1 MNHEY and CDR2 SMNVEV (reference sequence). Trimming took 4 bases from V and 3 from J; bases not matched to a gene: 7. This CDR3 spans 15 amino acids. The CDR3 spells CASSYIAGDVYEQYF. CDR3 sequence (DNA): TGTGCCAGCAGTTACATAGCGGGAGACGTCTACGAGCAGTACTTC.

This clone showed up just a few times. The CDR3 nucleotides read TGTGCCATCAGTGGGCGAAGCGTAAACGGGACAGGGATTGAGCAGTACTTC. Protein product: CAISGRSVNGTGIEQYF. The chain is built from TRBV10-3 and TRBJ2-7, with TRBD1 identical over 9 bases. This CDR3 spans 17 amino acids. Germline-derived CDR1 and CDR2 are ENHRY and SYGVKD. V was clipped by 4 bases and J by 7 bases; unmatched bases: 17.

This rearrangement joins TRBV10-2 to TRBJ2-7, with D perhaps TRBD2 (6 bases). V lost 3 bases and J lost 0, with 6 bases in between. The CDR3 is 13 residues long. CDR1 is WSHSY and CDR2 is SAAADI in the germline V gene. CDR3 DNA sequence: TGCGCCAGCAGTGACGGGAGCTCCTACGAGCAGTACTTC. Residues: CASSDGSSYEQYF.

The genes are TRBV27 and TRBJ1-6, with D possibly TRBD1 on 6 matching bases. This CDR3 has 21 amino acids. Germline V gene lookup returns CDR1 MNHEY and CDR2 SMNVEV (reference sequence). Between the trimmed V and J ends, which lost 2 bases and 0 bases, there was a span of 23 bases. Here the CDR3 DNA reads TGTGCCAGCAGTTTAAGTGGCCAGGGGTTGGGATTAGGCTCCTATAATTCACCCCTCCACTTT. This gives the protein CASSLSGQGLGLGSYNSPLHF.

This chain links TRBV10-3 with TRBJ1-1; D remains unclear. This CDR3 has 16 residues. CDR1 is ENHRY and CDR2 is SYGVKD in the germline V gene. V lost 0 bases and J lost 5, with 16 bases in between. This chain's CDR3 is CAISESTGGPWTEAFF. CDR3 DNA sequence: TGTGCCATCAGTGAGTCTACGGGAGGACCTTGGACTGAAGCTTTCTTT.

The V and J genes are TRBV4-2 and TRBJ1-2, with a possible D match to TRBD1 (5 bases). Germline lookup yields CDR1 LGHNA and CDR2 YNFKEQ. The CDR3 consists of 15 residues. V lost 1 base to trimming and J lost 8 bases, with 17 bases between them. CDR3 protein: CASSQGSGLKGGYTF. Here the CDR3 DNA reads TGTGCCAGCAGCCAAGGGTCGGGACTCAAGGGGGGCTACACCTTC.

This chain links TRBV10-3 with TRBJ2-1, with 14 positions matching TRBD2. The CDR3 is made up of 15 amino acids. Germline-derived CDR1 and CDR2 are ENHRY and SYGVKD. Trimming removed 9 bases from V and 2 bases from J; junction bases left unmatched: 3. In nucleotides, the CDR3 is TGTGCCATGACTAGCGGGGGGGCCACCTACAATGAGCAGTTCTTC. Its protein is CAMTSGGATYNEQFF.

The rearrangement joins TRBV27 to TRBJ2-7; TRBD2 matches at 8 bases. Germline-derived CDR1 and CDR2 are MNHEY and SMNVEV (reference sequence). J lost 0 bases, V lost 5 bases, and 9 bases had no gene match. The CDR3 totals 16 residues. The CDR3 protein is CASSESDGRASYEQYF. CDR3 DNA sequence: TGTGCCAGCAGTGAGTCCGACGGGAGGGCCTCCTACGAGCAGTACTTC.

The chain combines TRBV19 with TRBJ2-7; D perhaps matches TRBD1 (6 bases). Germline CDR1 LNHDA, CDR2 SQIVND (reference sequence). V lost 3 bases to trimming and J lost 2 bases, with 14 bases between them. This CDR3 contains 15 residues. The CDR3 DNA reads as TGTGCCAGTAGTATTTCTGCAGGGGACCCCTACGAGCAGTACTTC. This encodes CASSISAGDPYEQYF.

DNA of the CDR3: TGTGCCAGCTCACAAGCGGGAGGTTTGGAGACCCAGTACTTC. The encoded protein is CASSQAGGLETQYF. This rearrangement joins TRBV18 to TRBJ2-5, with 9 bases that match TRBD2. This CDR3 region has 14 residues. V lost 4 bases, J lost 5 bases, and 5 bases stayed unmatched. CDR1 is KGHSH, CDR2 LQKENI, per germline. The complete variable domain, with remaining parts taken from reference TRBV18 and TRBJ2-5, reads NAGVMQNPRHLVRRRGQEARLRCSPMKGHSHVYWYRQLPEEGLKFMVYLQKENIIDESGMPKERFSAEFPKEGPSILRIQQVVRGDSAAYFCASSQAGGLETQYFGPGTRLLVL.

This clone has only a few counts. The chain uses TRBV6-5 and TRBJ1-1, with D maybe TRBD1 (6 bases). Germline assignment: CDR1 MNHEY and CDR2 SVGAGI. The ends were cut back, 0 bases at V and 5 bases at J, with 13 bases in the middle. The CDR3 is 15 residues long. CDR3: CASSYSHRVGTEAFF. CDR3 nucleotide sequence: TGTGCCAGCAGTTACTCCCACAGGGTGGGAACTGAAGCTTTCTTT.

The rearrangement joins TRBV28 to TRBJ1-2; D perhaps matches TRBD1 (6 bases). Germline assignment: CDR1 MDHEN and CDR2 SYDVKM. This CDR3 has 15 residues. Trimming cost V 2 bases and J 6 bases, with 16 bases left between them. CDR3 nucleotides: TGTGCCAGCAGTTTACGGCCAGGGGAAGGGAATGGCTACACCTTC. Translating gives CASSLRPGEGNGYTF.

The V and J genes are TRBV6-5 and TRBJ2-7; possibly TRBD2 for D (5 bases). The CDR3 is 14 amino acids. Germline loops: CDR1 MNHEY, CDR2 SVGAGI. Trimming pared 6 bases from V and 9 bases from J, leaving 21 bases between. This chain's CDR3 is CASRRLRPEASQYF. In nucleotides, the CDR3 is TGTGCCAGCAGGAGACTACGGCCTGAAGCATCGCAGTACTTC.

The chain employs TRBV2 and TRBJ1-4; perhaps TRBD1 as D (6 bases). Between the trimmed V and J ends, which lost 4 bases and 12 bases, there was a span of 15 bases. The CDR3 spans 13 residues. Germline V gene sequence: CDR1 SNHLY, CDR2 FYNNEI. CDR3 protein: CASSASGTSELFF. The CDR3 DNA is TGTGCCAGCAGTGCGTCTGGGACATCGGAACTGTTTTTT. Together with reference TRBV2 and TRBJ1-4, the CDR3 gives the full variable domain: EPEVTQTPSHQVTQMGQEVILRCVPISNHLYFYWYRQILGQKVEFLVSFYNNEISEKSEIFDDQFSVERPDGSNFTLKIRSTKLEDSAMYFCASSASGTSELFFGSGTQLSVL.

The chain employs TRBV2 and TRBJ2-1; 11 bases match TRBD2. Trimming cost V 6 bases and J 2 bases; bases outside gene matches: 6. In germline, CDR1 is SNHLY, CDR2 FYNNEI. The CDR3 has 16 residues. The CDR3 is CASSNRLAGTYNEQFF. The CDR3 DNA sequence: TGTGCCAGCAGCAACCGACTAGCGGGGACCTACAATGAGCAGTTCTTC.